This record looks at one T cell receptor (beta chain) sequence and its context. The antigen remains undetermined. The sample comes from a study of follicular helper T cells after annual influenza vaccination. Study observations and caveats: Change in circulating plasmablasts correlated with ICOS+CD38+ cTfh clonality change. Rare clonotypes were missed; only roughly 10-22% of cells gave TCRB. ICOS-CD38- cTfh most often held earlier Day 7 ICOS+CD38+ clones.

Documented time point: 2015-2016 season, 7 days after influenza vaccination. Donors with HIV/AIDS, active malignancy, immunomodulators or active illness were excluded. Profiling relied on immunoSEQ multiplex PCR, and the TCRdb table lists in-frame clones only, not all of them. The sample lists about 6,800 clones; around nine tenths were seen once. The CDR3 runs to 13 residues. V was shortened by 2 bases and J by 7 bases, with 8 bases between the two germline ends. Germline CDR1 SGHVS, CDR2 FNYEAQ. The chain joins TRBV7-6 to TRBJ2-2, with no clear D. This TCR derives from an adult who received the influenza vaccine. This material consisted of CXCR5+ CD38- circulating T follicular helper cells from blood, taken 7 days after influenza vaccination. The sample's subset: circulating Tfh, non-naive CD4+CXCR5+PD-1+ (ICOS+CD38+ or ICOS-CD38-). CDR3 coding DNA: TGTGCCAGCAGCTTAAGTTTGGACGGGGAGCTGTTTTTT. Amino acids: CASSLSLDGELFF. The whole variable domain, filled in from reference TRBV7-6 and TRBJ2-2, reads GAGVSQSPRYKVTKRGQDVALRCDPISGHVSLYWYRQALGQGPEFLTYFNYEAQQDKSGLPNDRFSAERPEGSISTLTIQRTEQRDSAMYRCASSLSLDGELFFGEGSRLTVL.